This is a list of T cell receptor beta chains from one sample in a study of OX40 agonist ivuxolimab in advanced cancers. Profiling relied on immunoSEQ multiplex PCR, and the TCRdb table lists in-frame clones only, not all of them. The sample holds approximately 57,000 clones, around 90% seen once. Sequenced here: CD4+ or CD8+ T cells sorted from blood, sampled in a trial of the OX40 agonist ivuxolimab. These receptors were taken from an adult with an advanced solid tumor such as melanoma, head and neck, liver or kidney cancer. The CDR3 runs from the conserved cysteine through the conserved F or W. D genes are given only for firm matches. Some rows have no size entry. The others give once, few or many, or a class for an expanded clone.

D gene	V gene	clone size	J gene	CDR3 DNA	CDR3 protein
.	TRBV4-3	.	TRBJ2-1	TGCGCCAGCAGCCGGGACTCCCTCAATGAGCAGTTCTTC	CASSRDSLNEQFF
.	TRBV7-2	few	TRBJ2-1	TGTGCCAGCAGCATCGGTGGGTACAATGAGCAGTTCTTC	CASSIGGYNEQFF
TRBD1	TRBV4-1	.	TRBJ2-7	TGCGCCAGCAGCCAAAGGGCCGGACAGGGGGTTGTCGAGCAGTACTTC	CASSQRAGQGVVEQYF
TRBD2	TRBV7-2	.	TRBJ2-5	TGTGCCAGCAGCCAGACTAGCGGGATAGGAGAGACCCAGTACTTC	CASSQTSGIGETQYF
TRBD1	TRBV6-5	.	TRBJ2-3	TGTGCCAGCATCCCCTCCACAGGGGTGGGAGATACGCAGTATTTT	CASIPSTGVGDTQYF
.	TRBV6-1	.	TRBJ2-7	TGTGCCAGCACTAACGGGGCGGCCTACGAGCAGTACTTC	CASTNGAAYEQYF
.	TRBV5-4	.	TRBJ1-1	TGTGCCAGCAGCCCCGGGAGGGGCCGAGACACTGAAGCTTTCTTT	CASSPGRGRDTEAFF
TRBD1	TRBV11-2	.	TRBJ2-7	TGTGCCAGCAGCTTAGATCTAAAAGGGTCCGGGACAGGGATATACGAGCAGTACTTC	CASSLDLKGSGTGIYEQYF
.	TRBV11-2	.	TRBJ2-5	TGTGCCAGCCAAACTACCGGACCCCACCAAGAGACCCAGTACTTC	CASQTTGPHQETQYF
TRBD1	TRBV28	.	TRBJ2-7	TGTGCCAGCAGTTTATCGCCAGGGGGCTACGAGCAGTACTTC	CASSLSPGGYEQYF
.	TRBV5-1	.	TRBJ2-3	TGCGCCAGCAGCTTGGTAACGGGAGGCACAGATACGCAGTATTTT	CASSLVTGGTDTQYF
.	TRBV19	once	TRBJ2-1	TGTGCCAGTAGTATCGGGTTAGTGAATGAGCAGTTCTTC	CASSIGLVNEQFF
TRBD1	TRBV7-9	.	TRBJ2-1	TGTGCCAGCAGCTTAGTGACAGGGCCCAACAATGAGCAGTTCTTC	CASSLVTGPNNEQFF
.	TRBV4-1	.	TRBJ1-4	TGCGCCAGCAGCCAACAGGGCGGGTTTGAAAAACTGTTTTTT	CASSQQGGFEKLFF
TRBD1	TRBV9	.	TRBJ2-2	TGTGCCAGCAGCGTAGTTGACAGGGCGAACACCGGGGAGCTGTTTTTT	CASSVVDRANTGELFF
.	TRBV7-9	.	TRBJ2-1	TGTGCCAGCAGCTTTGTAGCGGACTCCTACAATGAGCAGTTCTTC	CASSFVADSYNEQFF
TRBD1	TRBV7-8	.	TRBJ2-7	TGTGCCAGCAGCTTAGAGCCAGGACAGGGCTACGAGCAGTACTTC	CASSLEPGQGYEQYF
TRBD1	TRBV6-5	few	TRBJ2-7	TGTGCCAGCAGTTCAGACAGGGAGCTCTCCTACGAGCAGTACTTC	CASSSDRELSYEQYF
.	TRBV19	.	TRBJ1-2	TGTGCCAGTAGTAAAAGGCGGGGCAGCCCCCTCTATGGCTACACCTTC	CASSKRRGSPLYGYTF